The clone carrying this T cell receptor (beta chain) was seen just once. The length of the CDR3 is 14 residues. Original data processing: From reference gene primer amplification, estimates of nucleated cell counts were derived. Measured with immunoSEQ multiplex PCR; TCRdb has only the in-frame clones, and not every one. V, J and clone size reflect that table, while D and trimming were determined from the DNA. The sample contains 95,000 to 100,000 clones, about 91% of which appear only once. This record comes from a study of blood T cell repertoires in COVID-19. As for the study in general: Italy, Spain and the United States were the sources of the convalescent and acute COVID-19 samples.

What was sequenced was peripheral blood. The V gene is TRBV21-1, the J gene TRBJ1-4; TRBD1, the D gene given by the table, was not confirmed from the DNA. TRBV21-1 is assigned pseudogene status. The TCR was taken from a man aged 50-59 years with acute or convalescent COVID-19. The CDR3 sequence: CASSKVRAAEKLFF. The CDR3 nucleotides are TGTGCCAGCAGCAAAGTCAGGGCGGCTGAAAAACTGTTTTTT.